Below, one T cell receptor (beta chain) is given with its context. Its antigen is undetermined. Compared with germline, one end of the junction differs, possibly owing to a read error. The source of the sample is a study of T cell repertoires in cytomegalovirus infection. Overall study: A matching HLA type, together with CMV infection, was signaled by public TCR beta signatures. Study-wide results and caveats: CMV-specific HLA-C-restricted TCR beta clonotypes dominated the ex vivo response. Cumulated frequencies of public TCR beta families served to identify carriers of CMV plus the relevant HLA.

The CDR3 extends over 13 amino acids. A single record per CDR3 protein comes from TCRdb applying MiXCR to the reads. The sample records 350,000 to 500,000 distinct CDR3 sequences, roughly a third being singletons. Sequencing input: PBMCs. This clonotype originated in a human donor in good health (CMV status not recorded). Some clones in this sample may be carry-over from other donors' samples. The J gene is TRBJ2-3, the V gene TRBV12-3 or TRBV12-4; D possibly corresponds to TRBD2 (5 bases). In DNA form, the CDR3 reads TGTTCCAGCAGCCGCCGGGGTGGGTCTACGCAGTATTTT. This sequence encodes CSSSRRGGSTQYF.